The rows below give T cell receptor beta chains drawn from one sample of a study of vaccination effects on CD4 cells after COVID-19. No antigens are known for them. The method was immunoSEQ multiplex PCR; TCRdb's version includes in-frame clones alone and lacks a portion of them. The table lists 40,000 or so clones, approximately 81% of them singletons, with under 30% in the top ten. The sample was CD4+ T cells from PBMCs cultured with a peptide pool, taken before COVID-19 vaccination. The receptors were gathered from a human donor who had a prior SARS-CoV-2 infection. The CDR3 runs from the conserved cysteine through the conserved F or W. The D gene is left open where the match is weak. The size field is filled for only some rows; it gives once, few, many or a size class.

len: 14
v_gene: TRBV5-1
j_gene: TRBJ2-2
abundance: .
d_gene: .
CDR3aa: CASSLTGSSGELFF
CDR3nt: TGCGCCAGCAGCTTGACAGGGTCGAGCGGGGAGCTGTTTTTT

len: 15
v_gene: TRBV18
j_gene: TRBJ2-7
abundance: .
d_gene: TRBD2
CDR3aa: CASSPMGGRGDEQYF
CDR3nt: TGTGCCAGCTCACCAATGGGAGGGAGAGGGGACGAGCAGTACTTC

len: 15
v_gene: TRBV24-1
j_gene: TRBJ2-7
abundance: .
d_gene: .
CDR3aa: CATSVSGAQVGGQYF
CDR3nt: TGTGCCACCAGTGTTTCGGGAGCTCAAGTTGGGGGGCAGTACTTC

len: 13
v_gene: TRBV7-2
j_gene: TRBJ1-2
abundance: .
d_gene: TRBD1
CDR3aa: CASSFDRVAGYTF
CDR3nt: TGTGCCAGCAGCTTTGACAGGGTAGCAGGCTACACCTTC

len: 16
v_gene: TRBV6-5
j_gene: TRBJ1-2
abundance: .
d_gene: .
CDR3aa: CASSYSGGGPYYGYTF
CDR3nt: TGTGCCAGCAGTTACTCGGGCGGGGGGCCGTACTATGGCTACACCTTC

len: 15
v_gene: TRBV4-2
j_gene: TRBJ2-3
abundance: .
d_gene: TRBD2
CDR3aa: CASSLRLASTDTQYF
CDR3nt: TGTGCCAGCAGCCTCCGACTAGCGTCGACAGATACGCAGTATTTT

len: 14
v_gene: TRBV18
j_gene: TRBJ1-5
abundance: .
d_gene: .
CDR3aa: CASSPLGAIRPQHF
CDR3nt: TGTGCCAGCTCACCATTAGGGGCAATTCGGCCCCAGCATTTT

len: 14
v_gene: TRBV2
j_gene: TRBJ2-6
abundance: .
d_gene: .
CDR3aa: CASLLRSGANVLTF
CDR3nt: TGTGCCAGCCTATTACGCTCTGGGGCCAACGTCCTGACTTTC

len: 16
v_gene: TRBV19
j_gene: TRBJ1-4
abundance: .
d_gene: .
CDR3aa: CASSIAAQGGMEKLFF
CDR3nt: TGTGCCAGTAGTATAGCCGCCCAAGGGGGTATGGAAAAACTGTTTTTT

len: 16
v_gene: TRBV18
j_gene: TRBJ1-5
abundance: .
d_gene: .
CDR3aa: CASSPNGPHSNQPQHF
CDR3nt: TGTGCCAGCTCACCTAACGGACCCCATAGCAATCAGCCCCAGCATTTT

len: 13
v_gene: TRBV7-8
j_gene: TRBJ2-5
abundance: .
d_gene: .
CDR3aa: CASSPLRQETQYF
CDR3nt: TGTGCCAGCAGCCCTCTAAGGCAAGAGACCCAGTACTTC

len: 16
v_gene: TRBV30
j_gene: TRBJ1-6
abundance: .
d_gene: .
CDR3aa: CAWSGTLSSYNSPLHF
CDR3nt: TGTGCCTGGAGTGGCACATTGAGCTCCTATAATTCACCCCTCCACTTT

len: 14
v_gene: TRBV7-3
j_gene: TRBJ2-3
abundance: .
d_gene: .
CDR3aa: CASSPQTGTDTQYF
CDR3nt: TGTGCCAGCAGCCCTCAGACAGGCACAGATACGCAGTATTTT

len: 14
v_gene: TRBV28
j_gene: TRBJ1-5
abundance: .
d_gene: .
CDR3aa: CASSLISFQQPQHF
CDR3nt: TGTGCCAGCAGTTTAATCTCTTTCCAACAGCCCCAGCATTTT

len: 15
v_gene: TRBV27
j_gene: TRBJ2-3
abundance: .
d_gene: TRBD1
CDR3aa: CASTPDRGDTDTQYF
CDR3nt: TGTGCCAGCACCCCGGACAGGGGAGACACAGATACGCAGTATTTT

len: 15
v_gene: TRBV2
j_gene: TRBJ2-2
abundance: .
d_gene: TRBD2
CDR3aa: CASSDLSGDTGELFF
CDR3nt: TGTGCCAGCAGTGATCTTAGCGGGGACACCGGGGAGCTGTTTTTT

len: 13
v_gene: TRBV24-1
j_gene: TRBJ2-5
abundance: once
d_gene: .
CDR3aa: CATSDSGVETQYF
CDR3nt: TGTGCCACCAGTGATTCAGGGGTGGAGACCCAGTACTTC

len: 16
v_gene: TRBV7-2
j_gene: TRBJ2-2
abundance: .
d_gene: .
CDR3aa: CASSLFLAGATGELFF
CDR3nt: TGTGCCAGCAGCTTATTTCTCGCGGGGGCCACCGGGGAGCTGTTTTTT

len: 13
v_gene: TRBV24-1
j_gene: TRBJ2-1
abundance: .
d_gene: .
CDR3aa: CATSDLSPNEQFF
CDR3nt: TGTGCCACCAGTGATTTGTCGCCGAATGAGCAGTTCTTC

len: 15
v_gene: TRBV11-3
j_gene: TRBJ2-3
abundance: .
d_gene: TRBD1
CDR3aa: CASSYRQGFTDTQYF
CDR3nt: TGTGCCAGCAGCTACCGACAGGGATTCACAGATACGCAGTATTTT

len: 16
v_gene: TRBV2
j_gene: TRBJ2-2
abundance: .
d_gene: TRBD2
CDR3aa: CASRATSGGRTGELFF
CDR3nt: TGTGCCAGCAGGGCAACTAGCGGGGGGCGCACCGGGGAGCTGTTTTTT

len: 16
v_gene: TRBV12-5
j_gene: TRBJ2-1
abundance: once
d_gene: .
CDR3aa: CASALMGLASYNEQFF
CDR3nt: TGTGCTAGTGCCCTAATGGGGCTAGCCTCCTACAATGAGCAGTTCTTC

len: 16
v_gene: TRBV19
j_gene: TRBJ2-7
abundance: .
d_gene: TRBD2
CDR3aa: CASSIVGGTGSYEQYF
CDR3nt: TGTGCCAGTAGTATAGTCGGGGGGACCGGGAGCTACGAGCAGTACTTC

len: 15
v_gene: TRBV3-1/TRBV3-2
j_gene: TRBJ1-2
abundance: few
d_gene: .
CDR3aa: CASSQDISRGGGYTF
CDR3nt: TGTGCCAGCAGCCAAGATATCTCAAGGGGGGGTGGCTACACCTTC

len: 14
v_gene: TRBV7-6
j_gene: TRBJ2-4
abundance: .
d_gene: .
CDR3aa: CASSLASAGGIQYF
CDR3nt: TGTGCCAGCAGCTTAGCCTCGGCAGGTGGCATTCAGTACTTC

len: 15
v_gene: TRBV5-4
j_gene: TRBJ1-1
abundance: .
d_gene: TRBD1
CDR3aa: CASSYGTGWNTEAFF
CDR3nt: TGTGCCAGCAGCTACGGGACAGGTTGGAACACTGAAGCTTTCTTT